These 8 T cell receptor beta chains share one sample of origin, sequenced in a study of early T cells in non-severe SARS-CoV-2 infection. A single record per CDR3 protein comes from TCRdb applying MiXCR to the 5' RACE reads. The data contain 75,000 to 100,000 distinct CDR3 sequences, roughly 14% of them seen just once; the ten biggest clones take up 0.58%. The sample was whole blood. The receptors come from an adult who was a healthcare worker with PCR-confirmed SARS-CoV-2 infection or an uninfected control (not recorded which).

The chain recombines TRBV5-4 with TRBJ2-6, with D possibly called TRBD1 or TRBD2 (5 bases each). This CDR3 is built from 17 residues. Germline V gene data show CDR1 as SGHNT and CDR2 as YYREEE (reference sequence). Trimming took off 4 bases at V and 2 bases at J, with 16 bases between the two ends. The DNA of the CDR3 is TGTGCCAGCAGCCCTCTGCCTGGGACGACTGGGGCCAACGTCCTGACTTTC. This encodes CASSPLPGTTGANVLTF.

Regarding this clonotype: A clone one base away is much larger, so this may be a read error. CDR3 protein: CASSWGTDSPLLF. The DNA for the CDR3 is TGCGCCAGCAGCTGGGGGACCGATTCACCCCTCCTCTTT. The chain is built from TRBV5-1 and TRBJ1-6, with TRBD1 as a possible D gene (5 bases). Germline V lookup: CDR1 SGHRS, CDR2 YFSETQ. There are 13 residues in the CDR3.

There are many counts of this clonotype. V gene TRBV19 combines with J gene TRBJ2-3, with a weak D call TRBD1 (5 bases). The CDR3 is made up of 13 amino acids. From germline, CDR1 is LNHDA and CDR2 SQIVND (reference sequence). With 4 bases removed from V and 3 bases from J, the gap between germline ends came to 8 bases. The CDR3 sequence: CASSTSGTDTQYF. The CDR3 DNA reads as TGTGCCAGTAGTACCTCAGGGACAGATACGCAGTATTTT.

This clonotype was seen a few times. This chain links TRBV7-3 with TRBJ2-7; D is possibly TRBD2 (5 bases). V was cut by 3 bases and J by 7 bases, with 13 bases left in between. Germline V gene data show CDR1 as SGHTA and CDR2 as FQGTGA. This CDR3 spans 13 amino acids. CDR3 protein: CASSFYCSGEQYV. CDR3 nucleotides: TGTGCCAGCAGCTTTTACTGTTCGGGAGAGCAGTACGTC.

The chain carries TRBV6-1 and TRBJ2-3; D is undetermined. V lost 6 bases to trimming and J lost 4 bases, with 20 bases between them. From germline, CDR1 is MNHNS and CDR2 SASEGT. This CDR3 region has 16 residues. CDR3 sequence (DNA): TGTGCCAGCAGAGAATTGTTGAATGTGGTAGCAGATACGCAGTATTTT. Protein product: CASRELLNVVADTQYF.

This clonotype occurred a few times. The genes are TRBV11-1 and TRBJ2-1; 11 bases are a match to TRBD2. Germline CDR1 is SGHAT and CDR2 is FQDESV (reference sequence). Germline trimming cut 4 bases from V and 4 bases from J; bases unmatched to any gene: 0. This CDR3 spans 14 amino acids. The CDR3 DNA sequence: TGTGCCAGCAGCTGGACTAGCGGGTACAATGAGCAGTTCTTC. This codes for CASSWTSGYNEQFF.

This clonotype was counted ten times or more. CDR3 protein: CASSLDRRVNPGELFF. CDR3 sequence (DNA): TGCGCCAGCAGCTTGGACCGGCGGGTAAACCCCGGGGAGCTGTTTTTT. The genes are TRBV5-1 and TRBJ2-2; tentative D call: TRBD2 (5 bases). CDR3 length: 16 amino acids. The V end was cut by 0 bases, the J end by 6 bases, with 15 bases between. The V gene's germline CDR1 is SGHRS and CDR2 YFSETQ.

This chain joins TRBV27 and TRBJ2-2; no clear D gene. CDR1 MNHEY and CDR2 SMNVEV come from the germline V gene (reference sequence). The CDR3 is 14 residues long. Trimming removed 3 bases at V and 4 bases at J, with 9 bases between. This CDR3 reads CASSLGVATGELFF. CDR3 coding DNA: TGTGCCAGCAGTTTGGGTGTTGCCACCGGGGAGCTGTTTTTT.